This TCR beta chain was found in a study of T cell responses to AZD1222 COVID-19 vaccine. V lost 5 bases and J lost 4, with 20 bases in between. This CDR3 is 17 amino acids long. CDR1 is MNHNY, CDR2 SVGAGI, per germline (reference sequence). The repertoire was sequenced with immunoSEQ multiplex PCR; TCRdb's copy has only in-frame clones and lacks some. The repertoire has 77,000 or so clones, roughly nine tenths of them found once; the top ten carry 7% to 8.5%. This clone was recorded only once. The V and J genes are TRBV6-6 and TRBJ1-4; D perhaps matches TRBD1 (5 bases). The clonotype originates from an adult in good health. The sequencing used peripheral blood, collected on day 0 of MenACWY control vaccination. Written as DNA, the CDR3 is TGTGCCAGCAGTCGGGACCCAGGTTCCCTCATTAATGAAAAACTGTTTTTT. This gives the protein CASSRDPGSLINEKLFF.